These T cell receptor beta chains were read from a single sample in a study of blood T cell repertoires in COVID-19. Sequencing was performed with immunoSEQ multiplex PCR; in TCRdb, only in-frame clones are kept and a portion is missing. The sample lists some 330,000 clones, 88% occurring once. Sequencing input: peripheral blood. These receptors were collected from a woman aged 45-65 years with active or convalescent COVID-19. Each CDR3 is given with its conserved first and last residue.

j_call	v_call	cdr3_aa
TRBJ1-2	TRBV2	CASSAAAVYGYTF
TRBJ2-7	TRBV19	CASSSGQTYEQYF
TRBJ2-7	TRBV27	CASSLRDNYEQYF
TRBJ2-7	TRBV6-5	CASSPDRGRHYEQYF
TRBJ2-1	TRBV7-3	CASSNTAGSDEQFF
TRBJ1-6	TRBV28	CASSSTGPRTLHF
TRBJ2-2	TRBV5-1	CASSERAGTSTGELFF
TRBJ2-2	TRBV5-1	CASSAGQSNGELFF
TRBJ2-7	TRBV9	CASSSTPSYEQYF
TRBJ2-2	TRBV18	CASSPPERIVGELFF
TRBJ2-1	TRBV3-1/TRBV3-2	CASSQPRLARYNEQFF
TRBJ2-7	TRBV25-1	CASSESGTGVGFRYEQYF
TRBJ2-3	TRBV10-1	CAGTSVHQEGFTDTQYF
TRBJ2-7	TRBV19	CASSLLARRHYEQYF
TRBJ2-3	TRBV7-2	CASSSTLAGIYTDTQYF
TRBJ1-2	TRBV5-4	CASSLPGSNYGYTF
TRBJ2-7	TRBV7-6	CASSVKSGGLDEQYF
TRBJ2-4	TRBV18	CASSPEQGAPKNIQYF
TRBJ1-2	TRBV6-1	CASSEGRGQPPYGYTF
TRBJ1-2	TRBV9	CASSVGQDPPYGYTF
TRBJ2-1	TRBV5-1	CASSPTSGVSSYNEQFF
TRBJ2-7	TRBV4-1	CASSQGQGGKYEQYF
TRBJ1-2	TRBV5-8	CASSRTTATNYGYTF
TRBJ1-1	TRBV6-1	CASRAGGDGTEAFF